Each of the 27 T cell receptor beta chains below was sequenced from the same sample in a study of blood T cell repertoires in COVID-19 (dated by TCRdb to about 2020). Libraries were constructed by the immunoSEQ multiplex PCR assay. Here the immuneACCESS table is served through TCRdb, limited to in-frame sequences with V and J called. Missing clones are a known gap in these copies; in checked studies unresolved V genes cover under half, and the rest lacks a known reason. A total of about 400,000 clones appear in this sample, around 90% of them only once. Jointly, the top ten make up around 1.9% of the sample. Sequencing was performed on PBMCs or T cells enriched from blood (not recorded which). All receptors come from a middle-aged woman with acute COVID-19.

The chain recombines TRBV7-6 with TRBJ2-2; the match to TRBD2 covers 11 bases. With V trimmed by 0 bases and J by 3 bases, 3 bases remained unmatched. CDR3 length: 17 residues. Per the germline V gene, CDR1 is SGHVS and CDR2 is FNYEAQ. For the CDR3, the DNA is TGTGCCAGCAGCTTAGCTAGCGGGGGGGCCCACACCGGGGAGCTGTTTTTT. Its translation is CASSLASGGAHTGELFF.

This chain connects TRBV11-2 to TRBJ2-7; D is undetermined. In germline, CDR1 is SGHAT, CDR2 FQNNGV. The CDR3 contains 13 residues. V gave up 5 bases and J gave up 3 bases, with 11 bases separating them. The DNA for the CDR3 is TGTGCCAGCAGCCTATTTAGAGACTACGAGCAGTACTTC. Translation gives CASSLFRDYEQYF. Supplemented by reference TRBV11-2 and TRBJ2-7, the full variable domain reads EAGVAQSPRYKIIEKRQSVAFWCNPISGHATLYWYQQILGQGPKLLIQFQNNGVVDDSQLPKDRFSAERLKGVDSTLKIQPAKLEDSAVYLCASSLFRDYEQYFGPGTRLTVT.

The sample holds one count of this clone. In nucleotides, the CDR3 is TGTGCCAGCAGCCCCCTCCGTGGAGGGGCCTTAAATGAAAAACTGTTTTTT. Translation: CASSPLRGGALNEKLFF. This chain joins TRBV3-1 (or the pseudogene TRBV3-2) and TRBJ1-4, with D perhaps TRBD1 (5 bases). The V end was cut by 4 bases, the J end by 5 bases, with 20 bases between. The CDR3 extends over 17 amino acids. From germline, CDR1 is LGHDT and CDR2 YNNKEL (reference sequence).

The J gene is TRBJ1-5, the V gene TRBV15, with TRBD1 matching over 9 bases. This CDR3 is 16 amino acids long. Germline V gene sequence: CDR1 LNHNV, CDR2 YYDKDF (reference sequence). Trimming removed 2 bases from V and 7 bases from J; junction bases left unmatched: 9. The CDR3 DNA follows: TGTGCCACCAGCAGATCGGGACAGGGAACGGGACAGCCCCAGCATTTT. It codes for CATSRSGQGTGQPQHF.

The chain has TRBV7-2 and TRBJ1-4; D remains ambiguous. The V end lost 2 bases, the J end lost 8 bases, and 12 bases lay between the germline ends. In germline, CDR1 is SGHTA, CDR2 FQGNSA. The CDR3 has 14 residues. The CDR3 reads CASSLSGPREKLFF. The CDR3 region has the DNA TGTGCCAGCAGCTTATCTGGGCCGCGCGAAAAACTGTTTTTT.

The chain joins TRBV11-2 to TRBJ2-7; the D is unclear. The V end lost 2 bases, the J end lost 7 bases, and 9 bases lay between the germline ends. Germline V CDR1 and CDR2: SGHAT, FQNNGV. CDR3 length: 12 residues. CDR3 in DNA: TGTGCCAGCAGCTTAATCGAGTGGGAGCAGTACTTC. Its translation is CASSLIEWEQYF.

V usage is TRBV25-1 and J usage is TRBJ2-1, with 12 bases matching TRBD2. V lost 8 bases to trimming and J lost 8 bases; unmatched junction nucleotides: 10. Germline V CDR1 and CDR2: MGHDK, SYGVNS. The CDR3 sequence is 15 residues long. CDR3 sequence: CASGPLAGGVDEQFF. For the CDR3, the DNA is TGTGCCAGCGGCCCGCTAGCGGGGGGGGTCGATGAGCAGTTCTTC.

Only one count was recorded for this clone. The V gene is TRBV6-5, the J gene TRBJ1-6; 7 bases match TRBD1. V was clipped by 9 bases and J by 7 bases; unmatched bases: 9. This CDR3 has 14 residues. Looked up from germline, CDR1 is MNHEY and CDR2 is SVGAGI. CDR3 sequence (DNA): TGTGCCAGTGGAGACAGGGATCAAAATTCACCCCTCCACTTT. This gives the protein CASGDRDQNSPLHF.

The gene calls are TRBV5-1 and TRBJ2-7; 11 bases match TRBD2. J was trimmed by 3 bases and V by 0 bases; bases with no gene match: 5. This CDR3 spans 16 amino acids. Germline lookup yields CDR1 SGHRS and CDR2 YFSETQ. CDR3 nucleotide sequence: TGCGCCAGCAGCTTGGTGCTAGCGGGGGGCAGCTACGAGCAGTACTTC. This encodes CASSLVLAGGSYEQYF.

The sample holds a few counts of this clone. V and J are TRBV7-2 and TRBJ2-7, with 8 bases that match TRBD2. CDR1 is SGHTA, CDR2 FQGNSA, per germline. Trimming took 8 bases from V and 2 from J; bases not matched to a gene: 5. The CDR3 is made up of 13 amino acids. This chain's CDR3 is CASGRGATYEQYF. The CDR3 DNA sequence: TGTGCCAGCGGGCGGGGGGCGACCTACGAGCAGTACTTC.

The V call is TRBV11-2, the J call TRBJ2-7; maybe TRBD1 (5 bases). Trimming removed 8 bases from V and 3 bases from J, with 20 bases in between. CDR1 is SGHAT, CDR2 FQNNGV, per germline. The CDR3 length is 15 residues. CDR3 amino acids: CASARNDRLDYEQYF. In DNA form, the CDR3 reads TGTGCCAGCGCTCGAAACGACAGACTCGACTACGAGCAGTACTTC.

The chain uses TRBV6-5 and TRBJ1-2, with D maybe TRBD1 (5 bases). CDR1 and CDR2 (germline): MNHEY, SVGAGI. V was shortened by 6 bases and J by 8 bases, with 19 bases between the two germline ends. This CDR3 has 14 residues. The chain's CDR3 is CASRSEGRPGGYTF. The CDR3 DNA reads TGTGCCAGCAGATCGGAGGGAAGACCAGGGGGCTACACCTTC.

This chain connects TRBV10-3 to TRBJ1-4; 9 bases are shared with TRBD1. The CDR3 totals 14 residues. With 6 bases clipped from V and 8 bases from J, the junction kept 7 bases outside the gene matches. Germline V gives CDR1 ENHRY, CDR2 SYGVKD. CDR3 protein: CAIRSGTGSEKLFF. The CDR3 DNA reads TGTGCCATCAGGTCCGGGACAGGGTCAGAAAAACTGTTTTTT.

The chain combines TRBV5-5 with TRBJ2-1; D may be TRBD1 (7 bases). CDR1 and CDR2 from the germline V gene are SGHKS and YYEKEE (reference sequence). There are 15 residues in the CDR3. Trimming removed 4 bases at V and 3 bases at J, with 14 bases between. The CDR3, as DNA: TGTGCCAGCAGCGCGCAGGGGGGACTCTACAATGAGCAGTTCTTC. This gives the protein CASSAQGGLYNEQFF.

The chain employs TRBV24-1 and TRBJ1-5; D gene unclear. Germline V CDR1 and CDR2: KGHDR, SFDVKD. Trimming removed 4 bases from V and 0 bases from J, with 12 bases in between. This CDR3 comprises 16 residues. CDR3 sequence: CATSESTVNSNQPQHF. CDR3 bases: TGTGCCACCAGTGAGTCCACAGTAAATAGCAATCAGCCCCAGCATTTT.

The V gene is TRBV9, the J gene TRBJ1-6, with D perhaps matching TRBD1 (6 bases). The germline V and J ends were trimmed by 2 bases and 10 bases, with 16 bases remaining between them. This CDR3 contains 15 residues. CDR1 is SGDLS, CDR2 YYNGEE, per germline. The CDR3 loop reads CASSVDGTTGSPLHF. CDR3 bases: TGTGCCAGCAGCGTTGACGGGACAACCGGGTCACCCCTCCACTTT.

This clone was recorded only once. J is TRBJ1-2 and V is TRBV5-6; TRBD1 aligns across 7 bases. V lost 4 bases, J lost 6 bases, and 9 bases stayed unmatched. The CDR3 consists of 14 residues. Germline V gives CDR1 SGHDT, CDR2 YYEEEE. CDR3 sequence (DNA): TGTGCCAGCAGCCAAAAGTACAGGGGAAATGGCTACACCTTC. This codes for CASSQKYRGNGYTF.

The J gene is TRBJ1-6, the V gene TRBV7-8; 9 nucleotides line up with TRBD1. This CDR3 contains 15 residues. The germline V gene has CDR1 SGHVS and CDR2 FQNEAQ. Trimming at V came to 3 bases and at J to 7 bases, leaving 4 bases not matched to a gene. The CDR3 coding sequence is TGTGCCAGCAGCTTCCGGGACAGGGAAAATTCACCCCTCCACTTT. It is translated as CASSFRDRENSPLHF. Together with reference TRBV7-8 and TRBJ1-6, the CDR3 gives the full variable domain: GAGVSQSPRYKVAKRGQDVALRCDPISGHVSLFWYQQALGQGPEFLTYFQNEAQLDKSGLPSDRFFAERPEGSVSTLKIQRTQQEDSAVYLCASSFRDRENSPLHFGNGTRLTVT.

This CDR3 reads CACRDPGGEKLFF. CDR3 nucleotides: TGTGCCTGTAGGGACCCGGGAGGGGAAAAACTGTTTTTT. V usage is TRBV30 and J usage is TRBJ1-4; D is possibly TRBD1 (5 bases). Germline V gene sequence: CDR1 GTSNPN, CDR2 SVGIG (reference sequence). Trimming stripped 6 bases from V and 8 bases from J, with 16 bases between. This CDR3 contains 13 residues.

The count of this clone is one. The chain links TRBV14 to TRBJ1-1, with 8 bases identical to TRBD1. The CDR3 runs to 15 residues. Trimming removed 3 bases from V and 1 base from J; junction bases left unmatched: 4. CDR1 is SGHDN and CDR2 is FVKESK in the germline V gene. CDR3 bases: TGTGCCAGCAGCCAGTTTGGGACAGGGAACACTGAAGCTTTCTTT. Translating gives CASSQFGTGNTEAFF.

This sequence joins TRBV4-1 and TRBJ1-1; D may be TRBD1 (5 bases). Germline V lookup: CDR1 MGHRA, CDR2 YSYEKL. Trimming cost V 4 bases and J 4 bases, with 13 bases left between them. The CDR3 spans 14 residues. CDR3 residues: CASSPVRGSTEAFF. The CDR3, as DNA: TGCGCCAGCAGCCCCGTCCGGGGGTCCACTGAAGCTTTCTTT.

The rearrangement joins TRBV7-2 to TRBJ1-1, with D unclear. Germline-derived CDR1 and CDR2 are SGHTA and FQGNSA. This CDR3 is built from 13 residues. Between the trimmed V and J ends, which lost 2 bases and 5 bases, there was a span of 9 bases. The CDR3 nucleotides are TGTGCCAGCAGCTTACGGAGGGAGACTGAAGCTTTCTTT. Its translation: CASSLRRETEAFF. The full variable domain, its missing parts supplied by reference TRBV7-2 and TRBJ1-1, is GAGVSQSPSNKVTEKGKDVELRCDPISGHTALYWYRQSLGQGLEFLIYFQGNSAPDKSGLPSDRFSAERTGGSVSTLTIQRTQQEDSAVYLCASSLRRETEAFFGQGTRLTVV.

This chain uses TRBV20-1 with TRBJ2-1; D gene ambiguous. There are 11 residues in the CDR3. Deletions cut 5 bases from V and 7 bases from J, with 9 bases between. The germline V gene has CDR1 DFQATT and CDR2 SNEGSKA (reference sequence). Here the CDR3 DNA reads TGCAGTGCTTCTACACAGAATGAGCAGTTCTTC. Its protein product is CSASTQNEQFF.

J is TRBJ2-1 and V is TRBV5-1; D is possibly TRBD1 (6 bases). CDR1 and CDR2 from the germline V gene are SGHRS and YFSETQ. The length of the CDR3 is 15 residues. Trimming removed 0 bases at V and 2 bases at J, with 9 bases between. The CDR3 region is CASSLEGHPYNEQFF. DNA of the CDR3: TGCGCCAGCAGCTTGGAGGGACACCCCTACAATGAGCAGTTCTTC.

This clone was observed once. The chain is built from TRBV11-2 and TRBJ1-4; 8 nucleotides match TRBD1. Looked up from germline, CDR1 is SGHAT and CDR2 is FQNNGV. The CDR3 is 16 residues long. The V and J ends lost 5 bases and 6 bases, in that order; junction bases with no gene match: 11. CDR3 protein: CASSRRQGSKDEKLFF. CDR3 bases: TGTGCCAGCAGCCGCCGACAGGGGAGTAAGGATGAAAAACTGTTTTTT.

The chain recombines TRBV5-1 with TRBJ2-4, with 9 bases lining up with TRBD1. Per germline, CDR1 SGHRS and CDR2 YFSETQ. The CDR3 loop spans 15 amino acids. V shed 6 bases and J 6 bases; nucleotides not matched to a gene: 10. The chain's CDR3 is CASTPGDRDRNIQYF. The CDR3 DNA reads as TGCGCCAGCACCCCGGGGGACAGGGATCGAAACATTCAGTACTTC.

V usage is TRBV29-1 and J usage is TRBJ2-1, with 9 positions matching TRBD1. The V and J ends lost 5 bases and 5 bases, in that order; junction bases with no gene match: 4. The V gene's germline CDR1 is SQVTM and CDR2 ANQGSEA. CDR3 length: 13 amino acids. The CDR3 loop is CSVSTGGNNEQFF. The CDR3 coding sequence is TGCAGCGTTTCGACAGGGGGTAACAATGAGCAGTTCTTC.